These 13 T cell receptor beta chains share one sample of origin, sequenced in a study of CD8 T cells in ankylosing spondylitis (dated by TCRdb to about 2017). Broad study findings and their caveats: Blood from ankylosing spondylitis patients appeared to be characterized by a TCR beta motif composed of 7 to 9 highly homologous amino acid variants.

These TCRs' antigens remain unknown. The receptor library was made with 5' RACE. Instrument on record: Illumina HiSeq 2500. TCRdb's own reprocessing of the public reads used fastp at Q25 and MiXCR and kept productive beta chains. One record per CDR3 amino acid sequence lists the most common genes and DNA. This sample holds about 420,000 distinct CDR3 sequences; approximately 20% were observed only once. The ten largest make up around 17% of the sample. Sequenced material: blood, either unsorted or a sorted T cell fraction (not recorded which). Every receptor here comes from a male donor with ankylosing spondylitis.

The CDR3 spells CASRRSGGSYNEQFF. In DNA form, the CDR3 reads TGTGCCAGCAGGAGGAGCGGGGGGTCCTACAATGAGCAGTTCTTC. The V gene is TRBV6-1, the J gene TRBJ2-1; TRBD2 matches at 9 bases. Germline loops: CDR1 MNHNS, CDR2 SASEGT. CDR3 size: 15 residues. V gave up 6 bases and J gave up 1 base; unmatched junction bases: 4.

The chain links TRBV12-3 or TRBV12-4 to TRBJ1-1, with D possibly being TRBD1 (5 bases). This CDR3 comprises 14 residues. Trimming pared 6 bases from V and 2 bases from J, leaving 13 bases between. CDR3 region: CASSRDGLNTEAFF. As DNA, the CDR3 is TGTGCCAGCAGCCGGGACGGGCTAAACACTGAAGCTTTCTTT.

The J gene is TRBJ1-3, the V gene TRBV6-5; possible D gene TRBD1, 6 bases. The CDR3 has 16 amino acids. V shed 1 base and J shed 1 base, with 11 bases lying between them. Looked up from germline, CDR1 is MNHEY and CDR2 is SVGAGI. Here the CDR3 reads CASSYLGQLSGNTIYF. As DNA, the CDR3 is TGTGCCAGCAGTTACTTGGGACAATTATCTGGAAACACCATATATTTT.

J is TRBJ2-7 and V is TRBV14; the D is unclear. This CDR3 has 14 residues. V was clipped by 2 bases and J by 3 bases, with 11 bases between them. Germline values: CDR1 SGHDN, CDR2 FVKESK. The chain's CDR3 is CASSQRAQDYEQYF. The CDR3 bases are TGTGCCAGCAGCCAACGGGCCCAAGACTACGAGCAGTACTTC.

This clonotype was recorded a few times. The chain couples TRBV10-3 to TRBJ2-7; weak D call: TRBD2 (5 bases). Germline-derived CDR1 and CDR2 are ENHRY and SYGVKD. CDR3 length: 16 residues. Trimming took 0 bases from V and 0 from J, leaving 12 bases between them. This chain's CDR3 is CAISESRSADSYEQYF. In nucleotides, the CDR3 is TGTGCCATCAGTGAGTCGCGTAGCGCCGACTCCTACGAGCAGTACTTC.

This clonotype was detected only a few times. The chain has TRBV28 and TRBJ2-7; a possible D gene is TRBD1 (5 bases). V dropped 5 bases and J dropped 3 bases, with 14 bases sitting between them. Germline V gene lookup returns CDR1 MDHEN and CDR2 SYDVKM. This CDR3 spans 14 amino acids. CDR3 nucleotides: TGTGCCAGCAGTCCTCCAGGGAACTACTACGAGCAGTACTTC. This translates into CASSPPGNYYEQYF. The variable domain in full, completed from reference TRBV28 and TRBJ2-7, reads DVKVTQSSRYLVKRTGEKVFLECVQDMDHENMFWYRQDPGLGLRLIYFSYDVKMKEKGDIPEGYSVSREKKERFSLILESASTNQTSMYLCASSPPGNYYEQYFGPGTRLTVT.

The sample holds a few counts of this clonotype. V is TRBV20-1 and J is TRBJ2-4, with D uncertain. The CDR3 is made up of 10 amino acids. The germline V gene has CDR1 DFQATT and CDR2 SNEGSKA (reference sequence). Trimming left V 3 bases short and J 9 bases short, with 6 bases between. In nucleotides, the CDR3 is TGCAGTGCTAGTCTTGGCATTCAGTACTTC. Its translation: CSASLGIQYF.

The chain couples TRBV28 to TRBJ2-7, with D tentatively TRBD2 (5 bases). The CDR3 is 13 amino acids. Germline CDR1 and CDR2: MDHEN and SYDVKM. V gave up 5 bases and J gave up 5 bases, with 13 bases separating them. CDR3 bases: TGTGCCAGCAGTATTAGCGATTTGGACGAGCAGTACTTC. Translation: CASSISDLDEQYF.

As to this clonotype: Compared with germline, one end of the junction differs, possibly owing to a read error. The chain employs TRBV5-1 and TRBJ2-1; possibly TRBD1 for D (5 bases). The CDR3 consists of 15 residues. Per the germline V gene, CDR1 is SGHRS and CDR2 is YFSETQ. The DNA for the CDR3 is TGCGCCAGCAGTTTGGCCAGGGATAAACACAATGAGCAGTTCTTC. Translation gives CASSLARDKHNEQFF. The whole variable domain, remainder taken from reference TRBV5-1 and TRBJ2-1, is KAGVTQTPRYLIKTRGQQVTLSCSPISGHRSVSWYQQTPGQGLQFLFEYFSETQRNKGNFPGRFSGRQFSNSRSEMNVSTLELGDSALYLCASSLARDKHNEQFFGPGTRLTVL.

A few counts support this clonotype. The chain employs TRBV19 and TRBJ2-6; D is perhaps TRBD1 or TRBD2 (5 bases each). Germline CDR1 LNHDA, CDR2 SQIVND (reference sequence). This CDR3 spans 18 amino acids. V lost 3 bases and J lost 0, with 15 bases in between. DNA of the CDR3: TGTGCCAGTAGTATCCTCCGGGACCGAGGCTCTGGGGCCAACGTCCTGACTTTC. Translating it yields CASSILRDRGSGANVLTF.

This clonotype was found many times. The gene calls are TRBV28 and TRBJ2-1; 9 bases map to TRBD2. There are 16 residues in the CDR3. With 8 bases clipped from V and 4 bases from J, the junction kept 12 bases outside the gene matches. Germline V lookup: CDR1 MDHEN, CDR2 SYDVKM. The CDR3, as DNA: TGTGCCAGCGTCACTGGCGGGAGGGCTGCGTACAATGAGCAGTTCTTC. This translates into CASVTGGRAAYNEQFF. The full variable domain, rest sourced from reference TRBV28 and TRBJ2-1, is DVKVTQSSRYLVKRTGEKVFLECVQDMDHENMFWYRQDPGLGLRLIYFSYDVKMKEKGDIPEGYSVSREKKERFSLILESASTNQTSMYLCASVTGGRAAYNEQFFGPGTRLTVL.

The J gene is TRBJ2-2, the V gene TRBV11-2; D gene uncertain. Germline V lookup: CDR1 SGHAT, CDR2 FQNNGV. The CDR3 extends over 13 amino acids. The ends were cut back, 6 bases at V and 1 base at J, with 6 bases in the middle. The CDR3 loop is CASRNQNTGELFF. The CDR3 bases are TGTGCCAGCAGAAACCAGAACACCGGGGAGCTGTTTTTT.

The sample holds a few counts of this clonotype. CDR3 sequence reads: CASSPSPISGYTF. The DNA of the CDR3 is TGTGCCAGCAGCCCAAGCCCAATATCTGGCTACACCTTC. The chain couples TRBV7-3 to TRBJ1-2; no firm D call. The germline gives CDR1 SGHTA, CDR2 FQGTGA. With 5 bases removed from V and 7 bases from J, the gap between germline ends came to 14 bases. This CDR3 has 13 amino acids.